The source of this T cell receptor beta chain is a study of early T cells in non-severe SARS-CoV-2 infection. Study context: The sequenced material was bulk RNA from unsorted whole blood, and its chains were unpaired.

Study-wide results and limits: VDJdb matching favored anti-spike CD8 responses, missing private and CD4 specificities.

Germline trimming cut 4 bases from V and 0 bases from J; bases unmatched to any gene: 7. The CDR3 is made up of 16 amino acids. Germline V CDR1 and CDR2: SGDLS, YYNGEE. Unique molecular identifiers (one per individual cDNA molecule) were attached. Each CDR3 protein is one row after TCRdb ran MiXCR on the 5' RACE reads. The sample holds 33,000 or so distinct CDR3 sequences, 5% to 6% seen once. Points on this clonotype: Its specificity is not known.

The rearrangement uses TRBV9 and TRBJ2-7; 10 bases agree with TRBD2. The receptor comes from an adult who was a healthcare worker with PCR-confirmed SARS-CoV-2 infection or an uninfected control (not recorded which). Sequenced sample: whole blood. As DNA, the CDR3 is TGTGCCAGCAGCCCGGGACTAGCGCCAGACTCCTACGAGCAGTACTTC. It is translated as CASSPGLAPDSYEQYF.